This TCR beta chain is drawn from a study of T cell responses to AZD1222 COVID-19 vaccine. Method: immunoSEQ multiplex PCR; TCRdb's copy keeps in-frame clones and lacks some. Altogether 150,000 or so clones are present, around nine tenths being singletons, with the ten largest covering about 6%. V lost 3 bases, J lost 5 bases, and 13 bases lay in between. Germline V gene lookup returns CDR1 DFQATT and CDR2 SNEGSKA (reference sequence). The CDR3 loop spans 13 amino acids. Whole-study results and caveats: Breadth and depth of Spike-specific TCRs rose after two AZD1222 doses. Baseline seropositivity characterized only six AZD1222 recipients. Donors in the cohort were predominantly white British and more often female, and clonal diversity was possibly underestimated. Repertoire samples came only from after the peak T cell response.

On this clone itself: Its antigen is still unknown.

V gene TRBV20-1 combines with J gene TRBJ1-1; no clear D. The receptor was isolated from an adult in good health. Sample: peripheral blood, taken on day 0 of AZD1222 vaccination. The CDR3 here is CSASPGSGTEAFF. In DNA, the CDR3 is TGCAGTGCTAGTCCCGGGTCGGGTACTGAAGCTTTCTTT.